The 18 T cell receptor beta chains below all came from one sample that was sequenced in a study of cytomegalovirus exposure and HLA in healthy donors. Amplification used 60 Vbeta primers and 13 Jbeta primers. Generated by immunoSEQ multiplex PCR, the TCRdb table keeps only in-frame clones and is missing some. The data show roughly 110,000 clones, 82% seen once. Material for sequencing was PBMCs. Source of these receptors: a woman aged 18-29 years in good health and CMV-seronegative.

The chain carries TRBV5-4 and TRBJ1-1; D unresolved. This CDR3 region has 18 residues. V was shortened by 2 bases and J by 0 bases, with 20 bases between the two germline ends. The V gene's germline CDR1 is SGHNT and CDR2 YYREEE (reference sequence). CDR3 nucleotide sequence: TGTGCCAGCAGCTTACTAACCCGACCCCTGAGGGTGAACACTGAAGCTTTCTTT. The encoded protein is CASSLLTRPLRVNTEAFF.

The chain combines TRBV5-1 with TRBJ2-3, with TRBD1 matching 8 bases. J was trimmed by 6 bases and V by 4 bases; bases with no gene match: 10. CDR1 SGHRS and CDR2 YFSETQ come from the germline V gene. The CDR3 consists of 15 residues. The CDR3 DNA is TGCGCCAGCAGCGAGGAGGGGACAGGTTATGATACGCAGTATTTT. This codes for CASSEEGTGYDTQYF.

This clone was counted once. CDR3 in amino acids: CASSDRADTGELFF. CDR3 nucleotides: TGTGCCAGTAGTGACAGGGCGGACACCGGGGAGCTGTTTTTT. This chain uses TRBV19 with TRBJ2-2; 7 bases are shared with TRBD1. The CDR3 loop spans 14 amino acids. Germline V gene sequence: CDR1 LNHDA, CDR2 SQIVND (reference sequence). V dropped 5 bases and J dropped 3; count of bases not matched to a gene: 3.

This chain links TRBV2 with TRBJ1-2; maybe TRBD1 (6 bases). Germline V gene sequence: CDR1 SNHLY, CDR2 FYNNEI. This CDR3 has 14 amino acids. Deletions cut 5 bases from V and 3 bases from J, with 13 bases between. CDR3 protein: CASSSQGTHYGYTF. In DNA, the CDR3 is TGTGCCAGCAGTTCACAGGGTACCCACTATGGCTACACCTTC.

The CDR3, as DNA: TGTGCCAGCTCACCGGGTCAGATAGGGGCGAGGAACACTGAAGCTTTCTTT. Its protein product is CASSPGQIGARNTEAFF. The chain has TRBV18 and TRBJ1-1; tentative D call: TRBD1 (5 bases). Between the trimmed V and J ends, which lost 3 bases and 1 base, there was a span of 18 bases. This CDR3 has 17 amino acids. Germline V gives CDR1 KGHSH, CDR2 LQKENI.

The chain recombines TRBV5-1 with TRBJ2-3, with D possibly TRBD1 on 7 matching bases. CDR1 and CDR2 (germline): SGHRS, YFSETQ. The CDR3 covers 14 residues. V gave up 9 bases and J gave up 3 bases, with 17 bases separating them. This CDR3 reads CATSGGRGTDTQYF. The CDR3 coding sequence is TGCGCCACCTCAGGGGGGCGTGGGACAGATACGCAGTATTTT.

This chain uses TRBV29-1 with TRBJ2-1; 7 bases line up with TRBD1. Germline trimming cut 0 bases from V and 3 bases from J; bases unmatched to any gene: 8. Germline V CDR1 and CDR2: SQVTM, ANQGSEA. The CDR3 loop spans 16 amino acids. CDR3 sequence reads: CSVEDEDRSLYNEQFF. The DNA for the CDR3 is TGCAGCGTTGAAGATGAGGACAGGTCCCTCTACAATGAGCAGTTCTTC.

The DNA for the CDR3 is TGTGCCAGCAGGTCTGAGTGGGAGACCCAGTACTTC. Amino acids: CASRSEWETQYF. V usage is TRBV2 and J usage is TRBJ2-5, with D uncertain. The CDR3 sequence is 12 residues long. Trimming pared 6 bases from V and 5 bases from J, leaving 10 bases between. Germline V gives CDR1 SNHLY, CDR2 FYNNEI. The complete variable domain, with remaining parts taken from reference TRBV2 and TRBJ2-5, reads EPEVTQTPSHQVTQMGQEVILRCVPISNHLYFYWYRQILGQKVEFLVSFYNNEISEKSEIFDDQFSVERPDGSNFTLKIRSTKLEDSAMYFCASRSEWETQYFGPGTRLLVL.

V is TRBV19 and J is TRBJ1-2; no definite D call. This CDR3 is built from 17 residues. V was shortened by 7 bases and J by 2 bases, with 23 bases between the two germline ends. Germline CDR1 and CDR2: LNHDA and SQIVND (reference sequence). CDR3 protein: CASTIPSSDPSNYGYTF. In DNA, the CDR3 is TGTGCCAGTACCATACCATCTAGTGACCCATCCAACTATGGCTACACCTTC.

This clone was counted a single time. The chain has TRBV5-4 and TRBJ1-2; D is unclear. V was shortened by 0 bases and J by 3 bases, with 9 bases between the two germline ends. CDR3 length: 14 amino acids. The germline CDR1 and CDR2 sequences are SGHNT and YYREEE (reference sequence). This CDR3 reads CASSLVGRDYGYTF. Written as DNA, the CDR3 is TGTGCCAGCAGCTTGGTGGGCAGAGACTATGGCTACACCTTC.

The chain links TRBV27 to TRBJ1-3; 9 bases fit TRBD1. Unmatched junction bases numbered 2, after V lost 3 bases and J lost 2 bases. The CDR3 extends over 15 amino acids. Per the germline V gene, CDR1 is MNHEY and CDR2 is SMNVEV (reference sequence). This CDR3 is CASSLTGGPGNTIYF. The CDR3 nucleotides are TGTGCCAGCAGTTTGACAGGGGGTCCTGGAAACACCATATATTTT.

V is TRBV19 and J is TRBJ2-3, with TRBD1 identical over 8 bases. V was clipped by 4 bases and J by 5 bases; unmatched bases: 11. The CDR3 contains 16 residues. Germline assignment: CDR1 LNHDA and CDR2 SQIVND (reference sequence). Here the CDR3 DNA reads TGTGCCAGTAGTACCCGGGCAGGGGGCGCGGGAGATACGCAGTATTTT. It codes for CASSTRAGGAGDTQYF. Full variable domain (missing parts from reference TRBV19 and TRBJ2-3): DGGITQSPKYLFRKEGQNVTLSCEQNLNHDAMYWYRQDPGQGLRLIYYSQIVNDFQKGDIAEGYSVSREKKESFPLTVTSAQKNPTAFYLCASSTRAGGAGDTQYFGPGTRLTVL.

The chain's CDR3 is CASSQEGRSAEKLFF. CDR3 coding DNA: TGCGCCAGCAGCCAAGAGGGCAGGTCGGCTGAAAAACTGTTTTTT. The genes are TRBV4-1 and TRBJ1-4; no firm D call. The germline V and J ends were trimmed by 0 bases and 7 bases, with 12 bases remaining between them. The V gene's germline CDR1 is MGHRA and CDR2 YSYEKL. CDR3 size: 15 residues.

The chain recombines TRBV19 with TRBJ2-4; D gene uncertain. The CDR3 length is 18 residues. V lost 2 bases, J lost 6 bases, and 23 bases lay in between. Germline CDR1 and CDR2: LNHDA and SQIVND (reference sequence). This chain's CDR3 is CASSISLRGSVSRNIQYF. CDR3 DNA sequence: TGTGCCAGTAGTATATCCCTCCGCGGTTCCGTGTCAAGAAACATTCAGTACTTC.

The chain carries TRBV7-2 and TRBJ2-5; tentative D call: TRBD2 (5 bases). Germline V lookup: CDR1 SGHTA, CDR2 FQGNSA. The CDR3 loop spans 15 amino acids. V was clipped by 2 bases and J by 2 bases, with 12 bases between them. CDR3 sequence reads: CASSLYRTSQETQYF. The CDR3 nucleotides are TGTGCCAGCAGCTTATACCGGACTTCTCAAGAGACCCAGTACTTC.

The chain recombines TRBV16 with TRBJ1-4, with TRBD1 identical over 7 bases. Germline lookup yields CDR1 KGHSY and CDR2 FQNENV. Trimming removed 5 bases from V and 7 bases from J; junction bases left unmatched: 7. The CDR3 totals 14 residues. The CDR3 protein is CASSDNRGLEKLFF. CDR3 in DNA: TGTGCCAGCAGCGATAACAGGGGACTTGAAAAACTGTTTTTT.

The chain is built from TRBV4-2 and TRBJ1-4; D gene uncertain. The CDR3 length is 16 residues. Germline V gives CDR1 LGHNA, CDR2 YNFKEQ. Trimming took off 0 bases at V and 2 bases at J, with 10 bases between the two ends. CDR3 nucleotides: TGTGCCAGCAGCCAAGATATGGAGGGTACTAATGAAAAACTGTTTTTT. Translating it yields CASSQDMEGTNEKLFF.

This clone showed up just a few times. The chain joins TRBV6-5 to TRBJ1-1, with D possibly being TRBD1 (5 bases). The CDR3 has 14 residues. Germline CDR1 reads MNHEY; CDR2 reads SVGAGI. V lost 7 bases to trimming and J lost 1 base, with 13 bases between them. The CDR3 nucleotides are TGTGCCAGCACCTGGACACCTGGGAACACTGAAGCTTTCTTT. This codes for CASTWTPGNTEAFF.